The clone carrying this T cell receptor (beta chain) was counted once. Germline trimming cut 5 bases from V and 6 bases from J; bases unmatched to any gene: 4. The CDR3 has 13 residues. In germline, CDR1 is ENHRY, CDR2 SYGVKD. This entry is derived from a study of blood T cell repertoires in COVID-19. Study-wide background: In each case, the material was cDNA or gDNA derived from T cells, B-cell-depleted T cells, or PBMCs.

Libraries were prepared by immunoSEQ multiplex PCR; TCRdb keeps only in-frame clonotypes and omits some of them. The table records 70,000 to 80,000 clones, approximately 83% of them present only once. The rearrangement joins TRBV10-3 to TRBJ1-2, with TRBD1 identical over 9 bases. Sequenced: peripheral blood. This clonotype was sampled from a human donor in a cohort sampled during active COVID-19. This chain's CDR3 is CAISSRDRDGYTF. For the CDR3, the DNA is TGTGCCATCAGTTCCCGGGACAGGGATGGCTACACCTTC.